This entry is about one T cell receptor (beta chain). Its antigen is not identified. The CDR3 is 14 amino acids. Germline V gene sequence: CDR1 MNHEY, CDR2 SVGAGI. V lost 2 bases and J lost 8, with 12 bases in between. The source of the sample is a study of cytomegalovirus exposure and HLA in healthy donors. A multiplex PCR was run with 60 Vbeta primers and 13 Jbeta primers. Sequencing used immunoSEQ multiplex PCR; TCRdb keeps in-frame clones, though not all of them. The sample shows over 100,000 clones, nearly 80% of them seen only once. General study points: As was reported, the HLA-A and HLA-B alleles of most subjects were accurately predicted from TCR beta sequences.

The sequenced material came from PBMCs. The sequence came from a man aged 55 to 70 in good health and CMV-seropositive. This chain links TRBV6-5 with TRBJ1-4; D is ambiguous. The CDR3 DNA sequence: TGTGCCAGCAGTTACGCTTGGTTCGGGGAAAAACTGTTTTTT. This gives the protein CASSYAWFGEKLFF.